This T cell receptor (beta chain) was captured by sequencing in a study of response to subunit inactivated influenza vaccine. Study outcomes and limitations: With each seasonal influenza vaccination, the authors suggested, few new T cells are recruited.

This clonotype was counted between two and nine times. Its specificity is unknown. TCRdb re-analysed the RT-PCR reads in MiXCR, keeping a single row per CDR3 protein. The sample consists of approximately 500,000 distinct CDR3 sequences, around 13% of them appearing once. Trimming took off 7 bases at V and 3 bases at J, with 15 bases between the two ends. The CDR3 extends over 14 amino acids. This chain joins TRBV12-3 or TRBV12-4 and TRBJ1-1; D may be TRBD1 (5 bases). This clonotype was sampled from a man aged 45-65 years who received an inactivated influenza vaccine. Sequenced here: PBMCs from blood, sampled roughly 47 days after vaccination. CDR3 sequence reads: CASTPPGGYTEAFF. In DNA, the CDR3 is TGTGCCAGCACCCCGCCGGGGGGGTACACTGAAGCTTTCTTT.